These 7 T cell receptor beta chains came from one sample sequenced in a study of cytomegalovirus exposure and HLA in healthy donors. It was with 60 Vbeta and 13 Jbeta primers that the PCR ran. Using immunoSEQ multiplex PCR, the repertoire was profiled, and TCRdb retains in-frame clones only, with some absent. The data contain more than 150,000 clones, about 81% of them seen just once; the ten biggest clones take up around 2.1%. Sequenced material: PBMCs. The receptors here all came from a woman aged 18-29 years in good health and CMV-seropositive.

The chain joins TRBV18 to TRBJ1-5; 11 bases are shared with TRBD1. The CDR3 length is 16 residues. Germline CDR1 KGHSH, CDR2 LQKENI. With V trimmed by 0 bases and J by 4 bases, 2 bases remained unmatched. The CDR3 nucleotides read TGTGCCAGCTCACCACCGGGACAGGGGGGTAATCAGCCCCAGCATTTT. Translating gives CASSPPGQGGNQPQHF.

The chain joins TRBV19 to TRBJ1-2; D is ambiguous. The length of the CDR3 is 13 residues. Germline V gene lookup returns CDR1 LNHDA and CDR2 SQIVND (reference sequence). V was cut by 9 bases and J by 4 bases, with 15 bases left in between. CDR3 region: CASVPSPTYGYTF. In nucleotides, the CDR3 is TGTGCCAGCGTGCCAAGTCCTACCTATGGCTACACCTTC.

The rearrangement joins TRBV5-1 to TRBJ2-3, with TRBD2 matching over 7 bases. Germline CDR1 reads SGHRS; CDR2 reads YFSETQ. This CDR3 has 14 residues. V lost 2 bases to trimming and J lost 2 bases; unmatched junction nucleotides: 2. The CDR3 loop reads CASSFGRATDTQYF. DNA of the CDR3: TGCGCCAGCAGCTTTGGGAGGGCCACAGATACGCAGTATTTT.

This chain connects TRBV2 to TRBJ2-7, with D uncertain. This CDR3 spans 13 amino acids. The V gene lost 7 bases and the J gene lost 5 bases, with 15 bases spanning the gap. Looked up from germline, CDR1 is SNHLY and CDR2 is FYNNEI. The CDR3 nucleotides read TGTGCCAGCACCGGTCCTACCGTGGACGAGCAGTACTTC. It is translated as CASTGPTVDEQYF.

The chain carries TRBV19 and TRBJ2-7; D gene ambiguous. V was cut by 5 bases and J by 2 bases, with 7 bases left in between. Germline CDR1 and CDR2: LNHDA and SQIVND (reference sequence). CDR3 length equals 12 residues. CDR3 residues: CASSGSPYEQYF. CDR3 DNA: TGTGCCAGTAGTGGTAGTCCCTACGAGCAGTACTTC.

This clone came up once. The V gene is TRBV6-1, the J gene TRBJ2-1; 7 nucleotides match TRBD1. Unmatched junction bases numbered 4, after V lost 5 bases and J lost 0 bases. The germline V gene has CDR1 MNHNS and CDR2 SASEGT. This CDR3 contains 15 residues. The CDR3 DNA follows: TGTGCCAGCAGTCCCGGGACAGTCTCCTACAATGAGCAGTTCTTC. Amino acid sequence: CASSPGTVSYNEQFF.

This chain joins TRBV5-8 and TRBJ1-1, with D maybe TRBD1 (5 bases). This CDR3 has 15 residues. Germline CDR1 and CDR2: SGHTS and YDEGEE. Trimming stripped 4 bases from V and 4 bases from J, with 17 bases between. CDR3 coding DNA: TGTGCCAGCAGCCTGAGCGGGGTTGGGGGCACTGAAGCTTTCTTT. This codes for CASSLSGVGGTEAFF.